The 31 T cell receptor beta chains below all came from one sample that was sequenced in a study of T cell responses to AZD1222 COVID-19 vaccine. Some clones are missing from TCRdb's copy, which holds only in-frame ones; the method was immunoSEQ multiplex PCR. The sample has 100,000 or so clones; 82% are singletons. The sequencing used peripheral blood, collected on day 0 of AZD1222 vaccination. The receptors stem from an adult in good health.

V usage is TRBV7-9 and J usage is TRBJ1-4; the match to TRBD1 covers 7 bases. Trimming cost V 3 bases and J 7 bases; bases outside gene matches: 11. Germline CDR1 is SEHNR and CDR2 is FQNEAQ (reference sequence). CDR3 length: 16 residues. CDR3: CASSLADRVISEKLFF. The CDR3 DNA sequence: TGTGCCAGCAGCTTGGCCGACAGGGTGATAAGTGAAAAACTGTTTTTT.

Here the CDR3 DNA reads TGCAGCGCAGACCTCCGGACAGGGGACGGCTACACCTTC. Encoded protein: CSADLRTGDGYTF. The chain carries TRBV29-1 and TRBJ1-2; 9 bases align to TRBD1. J gave up 8 bases and V 7 bases, and 11 bases lay outside the gene matches. The germline V gene encodes CDR1 SQVTM and CDR2 ANQGSEA. This CDR3 is 13 amino acids long.

The V call is TRBV27, the J call TRBJ2-7; 7 nucleotides align to TRBD1. With V trimmed by 5 bases and J by 5 bases, 6 bases remained unmatched. The CDR3 is 13 amino acids. Germline V gene sequence: CDR1 MNHEY, CDR2 SMNVEV (reference sequence). CDR3 DNA sequence: TGTGCCAGCAGTCAATTAACAGGGGACGAGCAGTACTTC. Amino acid sequence: CASSQLTGDEQYF.

The chain recombines TRBV18 with TRBJ2-2; the match to TRBD2 covers 7 bases. The CDR3 is made up of 18 amino acids. Germline lookup yields CDR1 KGHSH and CDR2 LQKENI. V lost 3 bases and J lost 1; bases outside the gene matches: 11. This chain's CDR3 is CASSPLSSGAMNTGELFF. DNA for the CDR3: TGTGCCAGCTCACCTCTCTCCAGCGGGGCTATGAACACCGGGGAGCTGTTTTTT.

V is TRBV6-2 or TRBV6-3 and J is TRBJ1-1; D might be TRBD1 (5 bases). Germline loops: CDR1 MNHEY, CDR2 SVGEGT. The CDR3 length is 16 residues. Trimming shortened V by 5 bases and J by 1 base, and 17 bases separated the two germline ends. The CDR3 sequence is CASSDGVGHKNTEAFF. The DNA of the CDR3 is TGTGCCAGCAGTGACGGGGTCGGACACAAGAACACTGAAGCTTTCTTT.

This chain links TRBV19 with TRBJ1-4; unclear D gene. The germline CDR1 and CDR2 sequences are LNHDA and SQIVND (reference sequence). This CDR3 is built from 15 residues. The V end was cut by 0 bases, the J end by 5 bases, with 10 bases between. CDR3 bases: TGTGCCAGTAGTATAGAGGCAGAGTTAAATGAAAAACTGTTTTTT. It encodes CASSIEAELNEKLFF.

This chain connects TRBV4-3 to TRBJ1-2; D is uncertain. V was trimmed by 0 bases and J by 4 bases, leaving 12 bases between them. From germline, CDR1 is LGHNA and CDR2 YSLEER. This CDR3 is 15 amino acids long. The CDR3 DNA sequence: TGCGCCAGCAGCCAAGATATAGGGTTTGGCTATGGCTACACCTTC. This encodes CASSQDIGFGYGYTF.

The V and J genes are TRBV27 and TRBJ2-7; 9 positions match TRBD1. The CDR3 runs 16 residues. Unmatched junction bases numbered 11, after V lost 1 base and J lost 7 bases. Germline CDR1 is MNHEY and CDR2 is SMNVEV (reference sequence). The CDR3 coding sequence is TGTGCCAGCAGTTTATTGGCCTCCGGGACAGGGCGGGAGCAGTACTTC. Encoded protein: CASSLLASGTGREQYF.

This chain uses TRBV5-1 with TRBJ1-4; D uncertain. The germline V gene encodes CDR1 SGHRS and CDR2 YFSETQ. V shed 2 bases and J shed 7 bases, with 15 bases lying between them. The CDR3 is 15 amino acids. CDR3 in DNA: TGCGCCAGCAGCTTATGGCACGCAGGATCTGAAAAACTGTTTTTT. Translation gives CASSLWHAGSEKLFF.

This chain connects TRBV29-1 to TRBJ1-6; no clear D gene. This CDR3 comprises 16 residues. V was cut by 8 bases and J by 0 bases, with 17 bases left in between. The germline V gene encodes CDR1 SQVTM and CDR2 ANQGSEA. For the CDR3, the DNA is TGCAGCATTAGGCGCCCCAACAGCTCCTATAATTCACCCCTCCACTTT. Protein sequence: CSIRRPNSSYNSPLHF. The entire variable domain, with the rest obtained from reference TRBV29-1 and TRBJ1-6, is as follows: SAVISQKPSRDICQRGTSLTIQCQVDSQVTMMFWYRQQPGQSLTLIATANQGSEATYESGFVIDKFPISRPNLTFSTLTVSNMSPEDSSIYLCSIRRPNSSYNSPLHFGNGTRLTVT.

The CDR3 DNA is TGCAGTGCTAGTGCCCAGGGGAACACCGGGGAGCTGTTTTTT. Translated, it gives CSASAQGNTGELFF. The chain is built from TRBV20-1 and TRBJ2-2; possible D gene TRBD1, 5 bases. The CDR3 length is 14 residues. Trimming removed 3 bases from V and 1 base from J, with 9 bases in between. Germline CDR1 reads DFQATT; CDR2 reads SNEGSKA (reference sequence).

The chain employs TRBV3-1 (or the pseudogene TRBV3-2) and TRBJ2-5, with D perhaps TRBD1 (7 bases). This CDR3 has 16 residues. Germline assignment: CDR1 LGHDT and CDR2 YNNKEL (reference sequence). Trimming pared 4 bases from V and 7 bases from J, leaving 22 bases between. This CDR3 reads CASSPIQGEEWGTQYF. CDR3 DNA: TGTGCCAGCAGCCCGATTCAGGGGGAGGAGTGGGGGACCCAGTACTTC.

In regard to this clone: The germline gene is not matched at one end of the junction; a read error may be the cause. The chain couples TRBV5-1 to TRBJ2-1, with 14 nucleotides matching TRBD2. Germline V gene sequence: CDR1 SGHRS, CDR2 YFSETQ. The CDR3 is made up of 15 amino acids. CDR3 coding DNA: TGCGCCAGCCGCTTGACTAGCGGGGGGGCGGGGGAGCAGTTCTTC. It is translated as CASRLTSGGAGEQFF.

CDR3 nucleotide sequence: TGTGCCAGCAGCTCGCGGGGAACCTACGAGCAGTACTTC. Its protein is CASSSRGTYEQYF. The rearrangement uses TRBV7-9 and TRBJ2-7, with D possibly being TRBD2 (6 bases). The V and J ends lost 4 bases and 2 bases respectively, with 9 bases between them. Germline CDR1 reads SEHNR; CDR2 reads FQNEAQ (reference sequence). The CDR3 extends over 13 amino acids.

This clone was seen a handful of times. The CDR3 DNA follows: TGTGCCAGCAGCCCCCCAGGGGTTACTGAAGCTTTCTTT. As protein: CASSPPGVTEAFF. The chain employs TRBV12-3 or TRBV12-4 and TRBJ1-1; possible D gene TRBD1, 6 bases. The CDR3 length is 13 residues. Trimming left V 6 bases short and J 5 bases short, with 13 bases between.

The chain links TRBV6-6 to TRBJ1-5, with no clear D. Trimming stripped 5 bases from V and 2 bases from J, with 7 bases between. This CDR3 has 13 residues. Germline CDR1 MNHNY, CDR2 SVGAGI (reference sequence). CDR3 protein: CASSGVGNQPQHF. The CDR3, as DNA: TGTGCCAGCAGTGGAGTAGGCAATCAGCCCCAGCATTTT.

The chain employs TRBV6-1 and TRBJ1-5; 7 bases align to TRBD1. Germline CDR1 MNHNS, CDR2 SASEGT. V dropped 3 bases and J dropped 4; count of bases not matched to a gene: 21. This CDR3 is 20 amino acids long. Here the CDR3 reads CASSDMLGQRSDGGNQPQHF. The CDR3 DNA sequence: TGTGCCAGCAGTGATATGTTGGGACAGCGCTCGGATGGGGGGAATCAGCCCCAGCATTTT.

This clone was found once. The rearrangement uses TRBV19 and TRBJ1-6; 8 bases are shared with TRBD1. CDR1 LNHDA and CDR2 SQIVND come from the germline V gene (reference sequence). The CDR3 covers 14 residues. V was pared by 5 bases and J by 10 bases, with 7 bases of the junction left unmatched. The CDR3 region is CASSPGQVGSPLHF. CDR3 nucleotides: TGTGCCAGTAGTCCGGGACAGGTTGGATCACCCCTCCACTTT.

The CDR3 sequence is CASSQTTDGNYGYTF. In nucleotides, the CDR3 is TGTGCCAGCTCACAGACTACGGACGGAAACTATGGCTACACCTTC. The chain combines TRBV18 with TRBJ1-2, with unresolved D. Germline CDR1 and CDR2: KGHSH and LQKENI. Trimming cost V 4 bases and J 2 bases, with 14 bases left between them. The CDR3 length is 15 residues. The entire variable domain, with the rest obtained from reference TRBV18 and TRBJ1-2, is as follows: NAGVMQNPRHLVRRRGQEARLRCSPMKGHSHVYWYRQLPEEGLKFMVYLQKENIIDESGMPKERFSAEFPKEGPSILRIQQVVRGDSAAYFCASSQTTDGNYGYTFGSGTRLTVV.

V and J are TRBV19 and TRBJ2-7; weak D call: TRBD1 (6 bases). The ends were cut back, 3 bases at V and 4 bases at J, with 13 bases in the middle. CDR3 length: 14 amino acids. The germline V gene has CDR1 LNHDA and CDR2 SQIVND (reference sequence). The CDR3 DNA is TGTGCCAGTAGTATGTCACAGGGAAAATACGAGCAGTACTTC. The encoded protein is CASSMSQGKYEQYF.

This sequence joins TRBV2 and TRBJ1-6, with D tentatively TRBD1 (6 bases). Germline V gene sequence: CDR1 SNHLY, CDR2 FYNNEI. The CDR3 is 16 residues long. Trimming removed 6 bases from V and 0 bases from J, with 12 bases in between. CDR3 sequence reads: CASRGTGSSYNSPLHF. DNA of the CDR3: TGTGCCAGCAGGGGCACAGGGAGCTCCTATAATTCACCCCTCCACTTT.

The chain has TRBV5-1 and TRBJ1-1; no definite D call. Germline assignment: CDR1 SGHRS and CDR2 YFSETQ. This CDR3 contains 14 residues. Trimming took 3 bases from V and 4 from J, leaving 13 bases between them. CDR3 sequence (DNA): TGCGCCAGCAGCTCGTCAGGCGGTTTCACTGAAGCTTTCTTT. This encodes CASSSSGGFTEAFF.

The V and J genes are TRBV4-3 and TRBJ2-4, with TRBD1 matching 9 bases. The CDR3 loop spans 17 amino acids. V lost 3 bases and J lost 0; bases outside the gene matches: 6. The germline CDR1 and CDR2 sequences are LGHNA and YSLEER. The CDR3 sequence is CASSHETGGGAKNIQYF. CDR3 in DNA: TGCGCCAGCAGCCACGAGACAGGGGGGGGAGCCAAAAACATTCAGTACTTC.

The rearrangement joins TRBV6-6 to TRBJ1-5; 9 nucleotides match TRBD1. The germline CDR1 and CDR2 sequences are MNHNY and SVGAGI (reference sequence). V lost 2 bases and J lost 6; bases outside the gene matches: 5. This CDR3 is built from 15 residues. As DNA, the CDR3 is TGTGCCAGCAGTTACCCGGACAGGGGAGGTCAGCCCCAGCATTTT. The encoded protein is CASSYPDRGGQPQHF.

The chain joins TRBV10-2 to TRBJ2-3, with D hard to call. This CDR3 is built from 17 residues. The V end lost 6 bases, the J end lost 0 bases, and 19 bases lay between the germline ends. CDR1 WSHSY and CDR2 SAAADI come from the germline V gene. The chain's CDR3 is CASSAKAQRVSTDTQYF. CDR3 nucleotides: TGCGCCAGCAGCGCTAAAGCCCAGCGAGTAAGCACAGATACGCAGTATTTT.

V gene TRBV3-1 (or the pseudogene TRBV3-2) combines with J gene TRBJ2-1; 8 bases fit TRBD1. J was trimmed by 7 bases and V by 0 bases; bases with no gene match: 11. The germline gives CDR1 LGHDT, CDR2 YNNKEL (reference sequence). The CDR3 covers 17 residues. CDR3 sequence reads: CASSQDWYRGTGNEQFF. The DNA for the CDR3 is TGTGCCAGCAGCCAAGATTGGTACAGGGGGACCGGGAATGAGCAGTTCTTC.

Comment on this clone: The junction departs from the called germline gene at one end, perhaps through a read error. The chain combines TRBV23-1 with TRBJ1-4, with D uncertain. TRBV23-1 is designated an ORF whose function remains uncertain. The CDR3 length is 8 residues. CDR3: CASSLDFW. The CDR3 nucleotides read TGCGCCAGCAGTCTCGATTTTTGG.

This chain uses TRBV27 with TRBJ1-1; D gene uncertain. This CDR3 spans 13 amino acids. V was clipped by 10 bases and J by 1 base, with 13 bases between them. Germline V gives CDR1 MNHEY, CDR2 SMNVEV (reference sequence). The CDR3 sequence is CATRRSRNTEAFF. The CDR3 DNA follows: TGTGCCACTCGGCGGAGTCGGAACACTGAAGCTTTCTTT.

The chain joins TRBV5-1 to TRBJ1-4, with 7 nucleotides matching TRBD1. This CDR3 is 15 amino acids long. Looked up from germline, CDR1 is SGHRS and CDR2 is YFSETQ. Germline trimming cut 4 bases from V and 5 bases from J; bases unmatched to any gene: 8. The DNA for the CDR3 is TGCGCCAGCAGCAACCCCCAGGGGGGCAATGAAAAACTGTTTTTT. Translated, it gives CASSNPQGGNEKLFF.

This clone was seen more than once but under ten times. The V call is TRBV11-2, the J call TRBJ1-1, with a tentative D call TRBD1 (5 bases). In germline, CDR1 is SGHAT, CDR2 FQNNGV. The CDR3 consists of 14 residues. V lost 6 bases and J 1 base, leaving 12 bases between the germline ends. This CDR3 reads CASSWGSENTEAFF. The CDR3 nucleotides read TGTGCCAGCAGTTGGGGGAGTGAGAACACTGAAGCTTTCTTT. The full variable domain, in which reference TRBV11-2 and TRBJ1-1 provide the parts outside the CDR3, is EAGVAQSPRYKIIEKRQSVAFWCNPISGHATLYWYQQILGQGPKLLIQFQNNGVVDDSQLPKDRFSAERLKGVDSTLKIQPAKLEDSAVYLCASSWGSENTEAFFGQGTRLTVV.

This rearrangement joins TRBV11-2 to TRBJ2-1, with D possibly matching TRBD1 (5 bases). CDR3 length: 16 residues. Germline V gives CDR1 SGHAT, CDR2 FQNNGV. Trimming shortened V by 0 bases and J by 3 bases, and 12 bases separated the two germline ends. CDR3 region: CASSLEGPRRYNEQFF. CDR3 DNA sequence: TGTGCCAGCAGCTTAGAGGGGCCGAGGCGCTACAATGAGCAGTTCTTC.